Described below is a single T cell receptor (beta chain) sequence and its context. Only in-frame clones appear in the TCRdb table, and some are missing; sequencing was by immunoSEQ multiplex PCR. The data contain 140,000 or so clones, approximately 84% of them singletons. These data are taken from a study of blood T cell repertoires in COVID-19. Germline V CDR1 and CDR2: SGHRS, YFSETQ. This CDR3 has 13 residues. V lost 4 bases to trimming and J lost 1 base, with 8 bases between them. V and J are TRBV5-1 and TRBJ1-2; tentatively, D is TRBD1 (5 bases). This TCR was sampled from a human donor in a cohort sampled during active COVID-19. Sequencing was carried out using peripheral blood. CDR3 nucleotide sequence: TGCGCCAGCAGCGGGGGACTTAACTATGGCTACACCTTC. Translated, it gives CASSGGLNYGYTF.